This T cell receptor beta chain was found in a study of blood T cells in healthy people across ages. Combining a sample-barcoded 5' primer with a J-beta primer mix, a second PCR ran for roughly 7 to 11 cycles. Every cDNA molecule bore a tag from a template-switch adaptor containing 12 random nucleotides. Via MiXCR, TCRdb re-called the 5' RACE reads, giving one row per CDR3 protein. The data show about a million distinct CDR3 sequences, 40% to 60% seen once. This clonotype occurred a few times. No antigen is known for it. Whole-study findings and limits: Calculation of diversity from one million T cells yielded estimates considered to be underestimates. No conclusive comparison of naive versus antigen-experienced cells was possible with unsorted PBMCs.

This TCR came from a man younger than 45 in good health. The sequenced sample was blood.

The CDR3 loop reads CAWQAGNYNEQFF. CDR3 nucleotides: TGTGCCTGGCAAGCGGGGAACTACAATGAGCAGTTCTTC. This chain joins TRBV30 and TRBJ2-1; 7 nucleotides align to TRBD2. Looked up from germline, CDR1 is GTSNPN and CDR2 is SVGIG (reference sequence). The CDR3 runs to 13 residues. The ends lost 5 bases at V and 3 bases at J; junction bases unmatched: 4.